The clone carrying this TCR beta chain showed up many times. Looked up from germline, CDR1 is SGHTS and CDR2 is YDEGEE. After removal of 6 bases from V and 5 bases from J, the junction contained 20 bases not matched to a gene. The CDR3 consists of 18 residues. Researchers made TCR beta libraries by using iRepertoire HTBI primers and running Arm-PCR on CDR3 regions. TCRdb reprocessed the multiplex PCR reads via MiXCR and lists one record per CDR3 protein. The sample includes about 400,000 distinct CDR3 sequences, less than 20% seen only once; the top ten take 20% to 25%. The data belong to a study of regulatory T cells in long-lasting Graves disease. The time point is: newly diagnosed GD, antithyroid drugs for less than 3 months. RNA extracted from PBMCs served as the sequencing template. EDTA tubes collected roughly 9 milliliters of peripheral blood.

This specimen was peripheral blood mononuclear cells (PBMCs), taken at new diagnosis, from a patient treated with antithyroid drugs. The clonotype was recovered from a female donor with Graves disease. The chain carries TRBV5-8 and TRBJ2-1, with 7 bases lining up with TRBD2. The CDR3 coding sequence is TGTGCCAGCACCCCGCGCTTAGCGGGCCGAGGTTCTCACAATGAGCAGTTCTTC. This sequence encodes CASTPRLAGRGSHNEQFF.